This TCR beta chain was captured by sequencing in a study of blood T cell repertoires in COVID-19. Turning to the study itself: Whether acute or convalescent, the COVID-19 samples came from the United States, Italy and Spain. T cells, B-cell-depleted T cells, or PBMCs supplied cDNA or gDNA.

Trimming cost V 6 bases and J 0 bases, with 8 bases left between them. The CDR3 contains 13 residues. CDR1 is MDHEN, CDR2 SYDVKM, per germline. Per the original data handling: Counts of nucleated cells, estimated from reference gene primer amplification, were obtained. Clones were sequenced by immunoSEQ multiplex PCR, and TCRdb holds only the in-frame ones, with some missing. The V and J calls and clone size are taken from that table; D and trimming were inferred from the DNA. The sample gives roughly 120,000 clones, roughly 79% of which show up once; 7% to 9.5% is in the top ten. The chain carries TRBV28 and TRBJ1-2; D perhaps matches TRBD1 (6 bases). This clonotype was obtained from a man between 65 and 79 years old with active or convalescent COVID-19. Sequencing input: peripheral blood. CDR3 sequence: CASSDRSNYGYTF. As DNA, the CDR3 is TGTGCCAGCAGCGACAGGTCTAACTATGGCTACACCTTC.